Included here is one TCR beta chain sequence, with context. Trimming stripped 0 bases from V and 0 bases from J, with 10 bases between. This CDR3 comprises 16 residues. The germline gives CDR1 SGDLS, CDR2 YYNGEE. This sample was taken from a study of shared clonotypes between healthy human individuals. The table came from immunoSEQ multiplex PCR; TCRdb's copy has only in-frame clones and leaves some out. The data show about 2.3 million clones, 85% to 95% seen once. The sequenced material came from naive CD4+ T cells from PBMCs. This sample's subset: CD45RA+ positively selected. The chain combines TRBV9 with TRBJ1-3; a weak D match, TRBD1 (5 bases). This sequence originates from a man between 18 and 29 years old in good health. Some clones in this sample may be carry-over from other donors' samples. The CDR3 spells CASSVAGAYSGNTIYF. The CDR3 DNA reads TGTGCCAGCAGCGTAGCTGGGGCATACTCTGGAAACACCATATATTTT.